The 13 T cell receptor beta chains reported below all come from one sample, sequenced in a study of cytomegalovirus exposure and HLA in healthy donors. Primers: 60 Vbeta forward and 13 Jbeta reverse. The table came from immunoSEQ multiplex PCR; TCRdb's copy has only in-frame clones and leaves some out. The sample holds about 88,000 clones, 77% seen once. The source material was PBMCs. Source of these receptors: a woman between 40 and 55 years old in good health and CMV-seronegative.

The rearrangement uses TRBV2 and TRBJ2-1; no reliable D call. Germline V gives CDR1 SNHLY, CDR2 FYNNEI. The CDR3 has 15 amino acids. V was cut by 6 bases and J by 1 base, with 13 bases left in between. The CDR3 region has the DNA TGTGCCAGCAGGACCAACAGTGGATCCTACAATGAGCAGTTCTTC. Translated, it gives CASRTNSGSYNEQFF. The variable domain in full, with the rest retrieved from reference TRBV2 and TRBJ2-1, is EPEVTQTPSHQVTQMGQEVILRCVPISNHLYFYWYRQILGQKVEFLVSFYNNEISEKSEIFDDQFSVERPDGSNFTLKIRSTKLEDSAMYFCASRTNSGSYNEQFFGPGTRLTVL.

This clone turned up a few times. This chain links TRBV5-4 with TRBJ1-6; 7 bases map to TRBD1. CDR1 SGHNT and CDR2 YYREEE come from the germline V gene (reference sequence). Trimming took 4 bases from V and 7 from J; bases not matched to a gene: 5. This CDR3 is 14 amino acids long. In DNA, the CDR3 is TGTGCCAGCAGCGACGCGACAGGGAATTCACCCCTCCACTTT. The encoded protein is CASSDATGNSPLHF.

The rearrangement uses TRBV29-1 and TRBJ2-5; TRBD1 matches at 7 bases. V lost 4 bases to trimming and J lost 3 bases; unmatched junction nucleotides: 2. This CDR3 contains 12 residues. Germline V gene data show CDR1 as SQVTM and CDR2 as ANQGSEA. The CDR3 nucleotides read TGCAGCGTTGGTACAGGGGAAGAGACCCAGTACTTC. It is translated as CSVGTGEETQYF.

The genes are TRBV27 and TRBJ2-4; 9 bases line up with TRBD1. V lost 3 bases to trimming and J lost 5 bases; unmatched junction nucleotides: 2. Germline loops: CDR1 MNHEY, CDR2 SMNVEV (reference sequence). The CDR3 sequence is 14 residues long. DNA of the CDR3: TGTGCCAGCAGTTTCGGGACAGGGCAAAACATTCAGTACTTC. Translated: CASSFGTGQNIQYF.

The chain couples TRBV5-8 to TRBJ1-6, with D possibly being TRBD1 (5 bases). CDR1 and CDR2 from the germline V gene are SGHTS and YDEGEE. The CDR3 length is 15 residues. V lost 7 bases and J lost 2, with 13 bases in between. The CDR3 loop is CASAPGSAYNSPLHF. The CDR3 region has the DNA TGTGCCAGCGCCCCAGGGTCCGCCTATAATTCACCCCTCCACTTT.

The V gene is TRBV7-2, the J gene TRBJ2-1; no reliable D call. Trimming stripped 5 bases from V and 10 bases from J, with 18 bases between. Germline V gives CDR1 SGHTA, CDR2 FQGNSA. The CDR3 length is 14 residues. CDR3 DNA sequence: TGTGCCAGCAGCCCCCCCAATCAATTCGGGGAGCAGTTCTTC. This gives the protein CASSPPNQFGEQFF.

The V gene is TRBV6-6, the J gene TRBJ2-1, with a possible D match to TRBD1 (5 bases). V dropped 6 bases and J dropped 4 bases, with 10 bases sitting between them. CDR3 size: 13 residues. CDR1 MNHNY and CDR2 SVGAGI come from the germline V gene (reference sequence). CDR3 in amino acids: CASSPDSYNEQFF. CDR3 nucleotides: TGTGCCAGCAGCCCAGACAGTTACAATGAGCAGTTCTTC.

The rearrangement uses TRBV4-3 and TRBJ1-2; TRBD1 might be the D (5 bases). There are 15 residues in the CDR3. Trimming shortened V by 3 bases and J by 0 bases, and 11 bases separated the two germline ends. Germline lookup yields CDR1 LGHNA and CDR2 YSLEER. As DNA, the CDR3 is TGCGCCAGCAGCCAGGATCAGACAGCTAACTATGGCTACACCTTC. This translates into CASSQDQTANYGYTF.

This chain links TRBV19 with TRBJ2-7, with D maybe TRBD2 (6 bases). Trimming removed 3 bases from V and 2 bases from J, with 23 bases in between. Germline CDR1 is LNHDA and CDR2 is SQIVND (reference sequence). The CDR3 loop spans 18 amino acids. The CDR3 is CASSIRSHAGGNTYEQYF. The CDR3 nucleotides are TGTGCCAGTAGTATTAGATCGCACGCCGGGGGAAATACCTACGAGCAGTACTTC.

The rearrangement joins TRBV2 to TRBJ1-2, with a weak D call TRBD1 (5 bases). The CDR3 runs to 14 residues. The V gene lost 7 bases and the J gene lost 4 bases, with 16 bases spanning the gap. Germline CDR1 reads SNHLY; CDR2 reads FYNNEI. For the CDR3, the DNA is TGTGCCAGCAACCTCCGGGACGGGGGCTATGGCTACACCTTC. Its protein product is CASNLRDGGYGYTF.

This chain joins TRBV6-1 and TRBJ1-5, with 10 bases that match TRBD1. V was clipped by 8 bases and J by 7 bases; unmatched bases: 5. This CDR3 spans 13 amino acids. CDR1 and CDR2 from the germline V gene are MNHNS and SASEGT. CDR3 protein: CASWDRGGQPQHF. In DNA, the CDR3 is TGTGCCAGCTGGGACAGGGGAGGGCAGCCCCAGCATTTT.

This rearrangement joins TRBV5-1 to TRBJ2-3; 8 bases map to TRBD1. Germline CDR1 reads SGHRS; CDR2 reads YFSETQ. V was pared by 4 bases and J by 3 bases, with 7 bases of the junction left unmatched. The length of the CDR3 is 15 residues. CDR3 nucleotides: TGCGCCAGCAGCCCGACAGGGGTCGCAACAGATACGCAGTATTTT. Translated: CASSPTGVATDTQYF.

This clone appeared a single time. In DNA form, the CDR3 reads TGTGCCAGCAGTCCTGACAGCCTCTCCTACGAGCAGTACTTC. Residues: CASSPDSLSYEQYF. The genes are TRBV7-9 and TRBJ2-7, with D possibly TRBD1 on 5 matching bases. Germline assignment: CDR1 SEHNR and CDR2 FQNEAQ (reference sequence). The CDR3 loop spans 14 amino acids. V dropped 6 bases and J dropped 0 bases, with 12 bases sitting between them.